A selection of T cell receptor beta chains follows, all from one sample in a study of response to subunit inactivated influenza vaccine. TCRdb processed the RT-PCR reads anew with MiXCR; each CDR3 protein has one entry. The sample records about 650,000 distinct CDR3 sequences, about 14% being singletons. This material consisted of PBMCs from blood, taken less than 15 days before vaccination. The origin of the receptors is a man between 45 and 60 years old who received an inactivated influenza vaccine. Each CDR3 is given with its conserved first and last residue. The D gene is left open where the match is weak. Expanded clones are given a class, and other clones once, few, many or no size at all.

J | V | size | D | DNA | CDR3
TRBJ1-5 | TRBV6-1 | - | - | TGTGCCAGCAGTGAAGGAAAGGGAGTTCCTTCCAATCAGCCCCAGCATTTT | CASSEGKGVPSNQPQHF
TRBJ2-1 | TRBV28 | - | TRBD2 | TGTGCCAGCACAGCGGGAGGAACGTACTCGAAGCAGTTCTTC | CASTAGGTYSKQFF
TRBJ2-4 | TRBV29-1 | many | - | TGCAGCGTTGAAGGGGGGCTAGCCAAAAACATTCAGTACTTC | CSVEGGLAKNIQYF
TRBJ2-2 | TRBV7-2 | - | TRBD2 | TGTGCCAGCAGCGGGTTGGCGGGAGAGGTCGCCGGGGAGCTGTTTTTT | CASSGLAGEVAGELFF
TRBJ2-5 | TRBV4-2 | few | TRBD2 | TGTGCCAGCAGCCAAGTCACCGGGACTAGCGGAGATCAAGAGACCCAGTACTTC | CASSQVTGTSGDQETQYF
TRBJ2-1 | TRBV10-3 | - | TRBD2 | TGTGCCATCAGGGGACTAGCGGACTACAATGAGCAGTTCTTC | CAIRGLADYNEQFF
TRBJ1-5 | TRBV6-2/TRBV6-3 | many | TRBD1 | TGTGCCAGCAGTTTAGACAGGGAATATCAGCCCCAGCATTTT | CASSLDREYQPQHF
TRBJ1-6 | TRBV27 | - | - | TGTGCCAGCAGCCCCACTCTTCCGAGCTCCTATAATTCACCCCTCCACTTT | CASSPTLPSSYNSPLHF
TRBJ2-3 | TRBV15 | few | - | TGTGCCACCAGCAGGGCCGAGTGGGCAGATACGCAGTATTTT | CATSRAEWADTQYF
TRBJ2-1 | TRBV30 | - | TRBD2 | TGTGCCTGGAGTTCGACTAGCGGACACAATGAGCAGTTCTTC | CAWSSTSGHNEQFF
TRBJ2-5 | TRBV20-1 | few | - | TGCAGTACTACGTTGGAGACCCAGTACTTC | CSTTLETQYF
TRBJ2-1 | TRBV28 | - | TRBD1 | TGTGCCAGCAGTTTATGGGACAGGCGGTTCTTC | CASSLWDRRFF
TRBJ1-4 | TRBV7-2 | - | - | TGTGCCAGCAGCTCACCTCAGGATGAAAAACTGTTTTTT | CASSSPQDEKLFF
TRBJ2-1 | TRBV6-2/TRBV6-3 | few | TRBD2 | TGTGCCAGCAGACCCTCCCGGGGGGGCTTTTGGGATGAGCAGTTCTTC | CASRPSRGGFWDEQFF
TRBJ2-2 | TRBV7-9 | - | - | TGTGCCAGCAGCTTAGGGGGGTCCTGGGAGCTGTTTTTT | CASSLGGSWELFF
TRBJ1-4 | TRBV29-1 | - | - | TGCAGCGTTGCTGCCTTAAGGGGAACTAATGAAAAACTGTTTTTT | CSVAALRGTNEKLFF
TRBJ1-6 | TRBV6-1 | - | - | TGTGCCAGCAGTGAAGGGTTTGTCCGGAATTCACCCCTCCACTTT | CASSEGFVRNSPLHF
TRBJ2-3 | TRBV7-2 | - | TRBD2 | TGTGCCAGCAAAAGATCAGCGGGAGCAGATACGCAGTATTTT | CASKRSAGADTQYF
TRBJ1-1 | TRBV3-1 | - | TRBD1 | TGTGCCAGCAGCCAAGGTAGGGACAGGGCACTTAACACTGAAGCTTTCTTT | CASSQGRDRALNTEAFF
TRBJ2-7 | TRBV6-1 | few | - | TGTGCCAGCACCCAAAACATCTTAGGGACTCAGGAGCAGTACTTC | CASTQNILGTQEQYF
TRBJ1-6 | TRBV5-1 | few | - | TGCGCCAGCAGCCCCCGATTGGCAAGAGGGGATTCACCCCTCCACTTT | CASSPRLARGDSPLHF
TRBJ1-1 | TRBV20-1 | few | - | TGCAGTGCTAGAAGGCGGAACATGAACACTGAAGCTTTCTTT | CSARRRNMNTEAFF
TRBJ1-1 | TRBV7-9 | - | - | TGTGCCAGCGACAAGGGGCCTGAAGCTTTCTTT | CASDKGPEAFF
TRBJ1-4 | TRBV20-1 | few | - | TGCAGTGCTAGTTTGGGAGTGACTAATGAAAAACTGTTTTTT | CSASLGVTNEKLFF
TRBJ2-7 | TRBV20-1 | - | - | TGCAGTGCTAGAGGTGTGGACTACCAAAGGACCTCCTACGAGCAGTACTTC | CSARGVDYQRTSYEQYF
TRBJ2-1 | TRBV2 | - | - | TGTGCCAGCAGCAGGGCCGATGAGCAGTTCTTC | CASSRADEQFF
TRBJ2-3 | TRBV5-1 | - | - | TGCGCCAGCAGCTTGGCCAGGGGACTCATAAGCTCGTCAGATACGCAGTATTTT | CASSLARGLISSSDTQYF
TRBJ1-1 | TRBV18 | few | - | TGTGCCAGCTCATATATGCACGGGGAGAACACTGAAGCTTTCTTT | CASSYMHGENTEAFF
TRBJ2-2 | TRBV10-3 | - | TRBD2 | TGTGCCATCAGGCTAGCGGAGAACACCGGGGAGCTGTTTTTT | CAIRLAENTGELFF
TRBJ2-3 | TRBV20-1 | - | TRBD2 | TGCAGTGCGGCGCCTACTAGCGGGGGCTATACGCAGTATTTT | CSAAPTSGGYTQYF
TRBJ2-2 | TRBV4-1 | - | - | TGCGCCAGCAGAGAACCCCCCGGGGAGCTGTTTTTT | CASREPPGELFF
TRBJ2-7 | TRBV7-3 | - | - | TGTGCCAGCAGCCAGGAAGGGGGGGATGTGGAGCAGTACTTC | CASSQEGGDVEQYF